The entry below gives a single TCR beta chain sequence along with its context. This clone was detected ten times or more. Its antigen is currently not known. Base qualities are not at hand, and no much larger clone is one base apart. TRB sequencing was run on genomic DNA with either the immunoSEQ assay at survey resolution or the hsTCRB kit. For the original study's pipeline: The immunoSEQ software handled initial read processing, and the LymphoSeq R package was used for repertoire analyses. For each TRB dataset, clonality was calculated as 1 minus normalized Shannon entropy, and the Gini coefficient was computed as well. Phenotypes of unsorted samples were inferred by mapping TRB sequences from sorted subsets of the recipient or donor onto the same recipient's unsorted samples. TCRdb provides this immuneACCESS table in a form limited to in-frame rearrangements. Some clones are lacking; in checked studies, under half of them reflect an unresolved V gene, and why the rest are absent is not known. V and J calls and clone size are copied from that table; D and trimming were computed from the DNA. The sample features 35,000 to 55,000 clones, and none is a singleton. About 2.5% of the sample rests with the top ten.

The sample originates from a study of T cells after posttransplantation cyclophosphamide (dated by TCRdb to between 2015 and 2016). In terms of the full investigation: The study tracked T cell repertoire reconstitution by TRB sequencing after myeloablative bone marrow transplantation using posttransplantation cyclophosphamide as GVHD prophylaxis. Samples from around 37 PTCy-treated patients, along with samples from 16 of their related bone marrow donors, underwent antigen receptor sequencing. Blood from all 30 or so PTCy patients with 1-year posttransplant specimens was subjected to TRB sequencing. In 3 patients, up to roughly 3 additional blood samples taken between 2 and 5.2 years after transplant also underwent TRB sequencing, as did pretransplant blood from several patients. TRA and TRB clonality were tightly correlated in several samples, so subsequent TCR analyses focused on TRB only. Public TRB sequences were checked against a database of over 3,500 sequences associated with responses to pathogens, tumor antigens, self-antigens and alloantigens.

On the day of marrow donation, related bone marrow donors gave peripheral blood samples. Peripheral blood and bone marrow mononuclear cells were isolated by Ficoll-Hypaque density centrifugation and cryopreserved. For this chain, trimming is 4 bases at the V end and 4 bases at the J end, and the number of junction bases without a gene match is 10. CDR1 and CDR2 are drawn from the germline V gene: SGHAT, FQNNGV. The CDR3 covers 16 residues, taking in both the cysteine and the phenylalanine. The retained sequence is limited to the CDR3, 48 bases, with the frame set at the first base. The paper's findings and limits, for the study overall: At 1-2 months, donor-recipient similarity was low but rose over the first year, and the later blood repertoires were often dominated by donor CD8+ memory clones. Across over 40 patients, TRB clonality was highly associated with recipient CMV seropositivity and CMV reactivation, and PTCy diversity was similar to diversity in CNI/methotrexate controls. The TRB repertoires of T cells infiltrating skin or GI tract showed only limited overlap with the TRB repertoires of T cells in blood.

The sample comprised PBMCs. The sequence came from a man between 35 and 55 years old in good health, CMV-negative, and a related stem cell transplant donor. The chain is assembled from TRBV11-2 and TRBJ2-3, and 8 junction bases match TRBD2. The CDR3 protein: CASSSSGGRFADTQYF. The nucleotide sequence reads TGTGCCAGCAGCTCGAGTGGCGGGAGGTTTGCAGATACGCAGTATTTT.